Listed below are T cell receptor beta chains from one sample, sequenced in a study of shared clonotypes between healthy human individuals. The data were produced by immunoSEQ multiplex PCR, yet TCRdb's version contains in-frame clones alone and is incomplete. The table has 2 million to 2.5 million clones, approximately 95% seen once; the top ten hold roughly 0.13%. The sample comprised naive CD4+ T cells sorted from blood. The receptors here all came from a man aged 18 to 29 in good health. Each CDR3 is given with its conserved first and last residue. The order of the fields is CDR3 protein, CDR3 DNA, J gene, V gene, D gene, clone size. A D gene is named only where the DNA matches it firmly. Expanded clones get a size class; other rows say once, few or many, or leave the size out.

CASSLVAGKETQYF	TGCGCCAGCAGCTTGGTTGCGGGGAAAGAGACCCAGTACTTC	TRBJ2-5	TRBV5-1	-	-
CASSLGRTSGGPREQYF	TGCGCCAGCAGCTTGGGGAGGACTAGCGGGGGCCCCCGGGAGCAGTACTTC	TRBJ2-7	TRBV5-1	TRBD2	-
CASSPQGASSYEQYF	TGTGCCAGCTCACCCCAGGGTGCAAGCTCCTACGAGCAGTACTTC	TRBJ2-7	TRBV18	-	-
CASRPMRTQPTGELFF	TGTGCCAGCAGGCCCATGAGGACCCAGCCCACCGGGGAGCTGTTTTTT	TRBJ2-2	TRBV7-9	-	-
CASSFRLNTEAFF	TGTGCCAGCAGCTTTAGATTGAACACTGAAGCTTTCTTT	TRBJ1-1	TRBV7-2	-	-
CASSVGRGGGESPLHF	TGTGCCAGCAGCGTAGGCAGAGGGGGAGGGGAATCACCCCTCCACTTT	TRBJ1-6	TRBV9	-	-
CASRLQGKGSPLHF	TGTGCCAGCAGACTACAGGGGAAAGGTTCACCCCTCCACTTT	TRBJ1-6	TRBV28	TRBD1	few
CASSLGQSGTDTQYF	TGTGCCAGCAGCTTGGGACAGTCGGGCACAGATACGCAGTATTTT	TRBJ2-3	TRBV5-4	-	-
CASRSDGNYNSPLHF	TGTGCCAGCAGGTCCGACGGAAACTATAATTCACCCCTCCACTTT	TRBJ1-6	TRBV27	-	-
CASSSTANTYEQYF	TGTGCCAGCAGCTCCACCGCCAACACCTACGAGCAGTACTTC	TRBJ2-7	TRBV7-3	-	-
CASSSTAGNTEAFF	TGTGCCAGCAGCTCAACGGCAGGGAACACTGAAGCTTTCTTT	TRBJ1-1	TRBV11-2	-	once
CASSPDRGNEQFF	TGCGCCAGCAGCCCGGACCGGGGCAATGAGCAGTTCTTC	TRBJ2-1	TRBV5-1	-	once
CASSQDLLASGSDEQYF	TGCGCCAGCAGCCAAGATCTCTTGGCTAGCGGGAGCGACGAGCAGTACTTC	TRBJ2-7	TRBV4-3	TRBD2	-
CASSLQGVLYEQYF	TGTGCCAGCAGTTTACAGGGGGTTCTATACGAGCAGTACTTC	TRBJ2-7	TRBV2	TRBD1	once
CASSRGGVDGELFF	TGTGCCAGCAGTCGGGGAGGGGTCGACGGGGAGCTGTTTTTT	TRBJ2-2	TRBV11-3	TRBD2	-
CASSLDGGARYNEQFF	TGTGCCAGCAGCTTAGACGGGGGGGCTAGGTACAATGAGCAGTTCTTC	TRBJ2-1	TRBV7-8	TRBD2	-
CASRLTSVEKLFF	TGTGCCAGCAGATTAACCAGTGTTGAAAAACTGTTTTTT	TRBJ1-4	TRBV7-2	-	-